This T cell receptor beta chain was captured in a study of blood T cells in healthy people across ages. Sample-barcoded 5' priming and a J-beta primer mix drove a second PCR of 7 to 11 cycles. TCRdb fed the 5' RACE reads into MiXCR, producing one record per CDR3 protein. The profile shows about 690,000 distinct CDR3 sequences, roughly 41% of them singletons. V lost 3 bases, J lost 1 base, and 4 bases stayed unmatched. CDR1 MNHEY and CDR2 SMNVEV come from the germline V gene (reference sequence). CDR3 length equals 15 residues. This clonotype has just a few counts. This chain joins TRBV27 and TRBJ1-1; 8 positions match TRBD1. Sequenced input: blood. The receptor was derived from a man older than 75 in good health. The CDR3 DNA reads as TGTGCCAGCAGTTTGGGGACAGGCAAGAACACTGAAGCTTTCTTT. Translated, it gives CASSLGTGKNTEAFF.